This T cell receptor (beta chain) originates from a study of shared clonotypes between healthy human individuals. CD45RO negativity and positive selection for CCR7 defined naive CD8 cells, a population that excluded terminally differentiated effector memory CD45RA+ cells. Measured with immunoSEQ multiplex PCR; TCRdb has only the in-frame clones, and not every one. The sample consists of 600,000 or so clones, more than 95% of them appearing once. This clonotype originated in a man aged 25-40 years in good health. Sequencing input: naive CD8+ T cells sorted from blood.

CDR3 in amino acids: CAWSAGVNQPQHF. DNA for the CDR3: TGTGCCTGGTCGGCAGGGGTCAATCAGCCCCAGCATTTT. The chain recombines TRBV30 with TRBJ1-5, with a tentative D call TRBD1 (6 bases). V lost 5 bases, J lost 3 bases, and 11 bases lay in between. Germline V lookup: CDR1 GTSNPN, CDR2 SVGIG (reference sequence). There are 13 residues in the CDR3.